This TCR beta chain was sequenced for a study of blood T cell repertoires in COVID-19. Study background: Italy, Spain and the United States were the sources of the convalescent and acute COVID-19 samples. T cells, B-cell-depleted T cells, or PBMCs provided the cDNA or gDNA that served as material.

Germline CDR1 reads MDHEN; CDR2 reads SYDVKM. CDR3 length: 15 amino acids. Trimming pared 2 bases from V and 2 bases from J, leaving 9 bases between. As originally analysed: Estimated nucleated cell counts came from reference gene primer amplification. The method was immunoSEQ multiplex PCR; TCRdb's version includes in-frame clones alone and lacks a portion of them. V, J and clone size were drawn from that table, and D and trimming were deduced from the DNA. The sample contains under 100,000 clones, around 90% of which appear only once. The clonotype comes from a woman between 70 and 85 years old with acute or convalescent COVID-19. V usage is TRBV28 and J usage is TRBJ2-2; no firm D call. Source material: peripheral blood. The CDR3 protein is CASSLGQANTGELFF. The CDR3 DNA sequence: TGTGCCAGCAGTTTAGGTCAGGCAAACACCGGGGAGCTGTTTTTT.